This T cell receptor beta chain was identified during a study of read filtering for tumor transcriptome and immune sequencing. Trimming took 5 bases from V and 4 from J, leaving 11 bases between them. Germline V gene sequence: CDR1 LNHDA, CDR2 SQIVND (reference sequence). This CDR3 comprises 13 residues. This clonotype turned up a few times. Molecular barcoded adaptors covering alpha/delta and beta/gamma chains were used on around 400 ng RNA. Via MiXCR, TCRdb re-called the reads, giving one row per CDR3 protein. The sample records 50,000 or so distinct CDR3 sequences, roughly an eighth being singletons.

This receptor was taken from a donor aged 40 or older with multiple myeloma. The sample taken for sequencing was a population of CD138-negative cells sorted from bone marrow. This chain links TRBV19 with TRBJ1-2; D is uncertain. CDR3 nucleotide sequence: TGTGCCAGTAGTGACGTTTTAGGCTATGGCTACACCTTC. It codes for CASSDVLGYGYTF.